This T cell receptor beta chain originates from a study of blood T cell repertoires in COVID-19. Using immunoSEQ multiplex PCR, the repertoire was profiled, and TCRdb retains in-frame clones only, with some absent. The profile shows over 250,000 clones, less than 90% of them singletons. The CDR3 is made up of 15 amino acids. With 0 bases removed from V and 3 bases from J, the gap between germline ends came to 12 bases. Germline V gene data show CDR1 as SGHKS and CDR2 as YYEKEE (reference sequence). The sequenced material came from peripheral blood. This chain uses TRBV5-5 with TRBJ1-2; no clear D. The TCR sequence derives from a woman aged 70-85 years with COVID-19, enrolled during active disease. CDR3 DNA: TGTGCCAGCAGCTTGGTGCCACTAGTCGACTATGGCTACACCTTC. The encoded protein is CASSLVPLVDYGYTF.